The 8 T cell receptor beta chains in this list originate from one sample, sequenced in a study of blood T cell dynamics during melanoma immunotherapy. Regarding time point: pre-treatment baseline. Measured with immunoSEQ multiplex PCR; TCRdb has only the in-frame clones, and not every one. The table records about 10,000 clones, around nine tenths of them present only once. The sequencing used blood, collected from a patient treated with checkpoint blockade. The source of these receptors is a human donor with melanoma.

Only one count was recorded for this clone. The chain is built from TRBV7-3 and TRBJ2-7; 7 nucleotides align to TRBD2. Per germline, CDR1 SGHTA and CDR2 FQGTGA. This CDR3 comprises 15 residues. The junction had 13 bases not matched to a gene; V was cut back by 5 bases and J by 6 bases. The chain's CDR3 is CASSQGPRSSGEQYF. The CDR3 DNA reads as TGTGCCAGCAGCCAAGGTCCCCGTTCTAGCGGCGAGCAGTACTTC.

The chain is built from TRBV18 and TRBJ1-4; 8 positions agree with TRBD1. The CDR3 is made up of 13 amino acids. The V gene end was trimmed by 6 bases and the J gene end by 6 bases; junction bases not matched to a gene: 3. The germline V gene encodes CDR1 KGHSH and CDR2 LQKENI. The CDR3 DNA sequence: TGTGCCAGCTCCCCGGGACAGGATGAAAAACTGTTTTTT. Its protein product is CASSPGQDEKLFF. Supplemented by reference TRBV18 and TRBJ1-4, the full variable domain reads NAGVMQNPRHLVRRRGQEARLRCSPMKGHSHVYWYRQLPEEGLKFMVYLQKENIIDESGMPKERFSAEFPKEGPSILRIQQVVRGDSAAYFCASSPGQDEKLFFGSGTQLSVL.

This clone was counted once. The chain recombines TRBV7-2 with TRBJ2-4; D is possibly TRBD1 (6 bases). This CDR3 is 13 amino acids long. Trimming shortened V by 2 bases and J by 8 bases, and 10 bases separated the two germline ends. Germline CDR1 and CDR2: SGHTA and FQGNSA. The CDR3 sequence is CASSLLGGDIQYF. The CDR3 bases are TGTGCCAGCAGCTTATTAGGGGGAGACATTCAGTACTTC.

This chain's CDR3 is CASSQDRGSSYNEQFF. CDR3 nucleotide sequence: TGCGCCAGCAGCCAAGATCGGGGAAGCTCCTACAATGAGCAGTTCTTC. This chain connects TRBV4-3 to TRBJ2-1; the D gene is possibly TRBD2 (5 bases). V was cut by 0 bases and J by 0 bases, with 9 bases left in between. This CDR3 contains 16 residues. Germline V gene sequence: CDR1 LGHNA, CDR2 YSLEER.

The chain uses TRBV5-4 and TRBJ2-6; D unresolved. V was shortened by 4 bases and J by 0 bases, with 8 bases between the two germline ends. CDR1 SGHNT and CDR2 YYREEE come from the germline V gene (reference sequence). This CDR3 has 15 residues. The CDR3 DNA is TGTGCCAGCAGCCCCATCAACTCTGGGGCCAACGTCCTGACTTTC. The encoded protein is CASSPINSGANVLTF.

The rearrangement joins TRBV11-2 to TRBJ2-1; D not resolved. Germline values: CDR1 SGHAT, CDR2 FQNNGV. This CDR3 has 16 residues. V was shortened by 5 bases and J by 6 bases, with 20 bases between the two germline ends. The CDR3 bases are TGTGCCAGCAGCCATCCGATACCTACTATTAGCAATGAGCAGTTCTTC. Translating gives CASSHPIPTISNEQFF.

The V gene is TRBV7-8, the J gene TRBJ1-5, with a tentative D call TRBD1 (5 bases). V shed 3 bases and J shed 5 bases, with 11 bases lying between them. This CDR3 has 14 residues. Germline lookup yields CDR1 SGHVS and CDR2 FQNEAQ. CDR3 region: CASSFRDGYQPQHF. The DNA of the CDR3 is TGTGCCAGCAGCTTCCGGGACGGCTATCAGCCCCAGCATTTT.

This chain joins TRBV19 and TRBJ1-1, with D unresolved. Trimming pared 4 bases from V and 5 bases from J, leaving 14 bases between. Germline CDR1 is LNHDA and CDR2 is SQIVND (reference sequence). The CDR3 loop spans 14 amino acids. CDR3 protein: CASSKQVIGTEAFF. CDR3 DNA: TGTGCCAGTAGTAAGCAGGTTATTGGAACTGAAGCTTTCTTT.